The subject of this entry is one T cell receptor beta chain. What it binds is unknown. These data are taken from a study of radiotherapy plus CTLA-4 blockade in lung cancer. Study details: In 18% of patients, objective responses were seen; 25% to 40% had disease control. Regarding the study as a whole: TCR clones from tumors expanded in blood after radiotherapy plus ipilimumab.

The germline CDR1 and CDR2 sequences are SGHRS and YFSETQ. Trimming cost V 2 bases and J 7 bases; bases outside gene matches: 3. This CDR3 is 14 amino acids long. Measured with immunoSEQ multiplex PCR; TCRdb has only the in-frame clones, and not every one. The repertoire includes roughly 78,000 clones, around 82% of them detected once, and 7% to 8% sits in the top ten. The sequences come from peripheral blood, collected from a patient treated with radiotherapy plus ipilimumab. This receptor was obtained from a human donor with non-small cell lung cancer who had a complete response to radiotherapy plus ipilimumab. This chain joins TRBV5-1 and TRBJ2-1; 10 bases align to TRBD1. The CDR3 spells CASSFGTGENEQFF. CDR3 coding DNA: TGCGCCAGCAGCTTCGGGACAGGGGAGAATGAGCAGTTCTTC.